These 29 T cell receptor beta chains were all obtained from the same sample, sequenced in a study of blood T cell repertoires in COVID-19. The protocol was immunoSEQ multiplex PCR, while the TCRdb copy is restricted to in-frame clones and leaves out a portion. The profile shows about 260,000 clones, approximately 86% of them singletons. Input material: peripheral blood. These receptor sequences come from a man in his thirties or forties with active or convalescent COVID-19.

The chain recombines TRBV5-6 with TRBJ1-5; 7 bases agree with TRBD1. V lost 4 bases to trimming and J lost 6 bases; unmatched junction nucleotides: 7. The CDR3 is made up of 14 amino acids. Germline V gene sequence: CDR1 SGHDT, CDR2 YYEEEE. The CDR3 region has the DNA TGTGCCAGCAGCCACAATACAGGGGTTCAGCCCCAGCATTTT. Protein product: CASSHNTGVQPQHF.

The chain combines TRBV12-3 or TRBV12-4 with TRBJ1-1; TRBD1 aligns across 9 bases. The CDR3 runs 13 residues. J lost 4 bases, V lost 6 bases, and 3 bases had no gene match. CDR3 bases: TGTGCCAGCAGAAAGACAGGGGGCACTGAAGCTTTCTTT. Translated, it gives CASRKTGGTEAFF.

The chain carries TRBV12-3 or TRBV12-4 and TRBJ1-4; no definite D call. This CDR3 region has 12 residues. Trimming took off 2 bases at V and 5 bases at J, with 3 bases between the two ends. The CDR3 sequence: CASSLQNEKLFF. CDR3 nucleotide sequence: TGTGCCAGCAGTTTACAGAATGAAAAACTGTTTTTT.

The rearrangement joins TRBV5-1 to TRBJ2-7; D remains unclear. Germline values: CDR1 SGHRS, CDR2 YFSETQ. With 0 bases removed from V and 7 bases from J, the gap between germline ends came to 8 bases. The CDR3 totals 12 residues. The chain's CDR3 is CASSLAEEEQYF. DNA for the CDR3: TGCGCCAGCAGCTTGGCCGAGGAGGAGCAGTACTTC.

This clone has a handful of counts. The chain carries TRBV2 and TRBJ2-7, with 12 bases aligning to TRBD1. There are 17 residues in the CDR3. Germline-derived CDR1 and CDR2 are SNHLY and FYNNEI. The V and J ends lost 6 bases and 0 bases, in that order; junction bases with no gene match: 9. CDR3 amino acids: CASRPRGQGAISYEQYF. In DNA, the CDR3 is TGTGCCAGCAGGCCCCGGGGACAGGGGGCTATCTCCTACGAGCAGTACTTC.

The V gene is TRBV6-5, the J gene TRBJ1-4, with D perhaps matching TRBD1 (6 bases). The germline V and J ends were trimmed by 9 bases and 6 bases, with 20 bases remaining between them. The germline CDR1 and CDR2 sequences are MNHEY and SVGAGI. The CDR3 contains 15 residues. The CDR3 region has the DNA TGTGCCAGACCACACCCGGGACAAACGGATGAAAAACTGTTTTTT. Amino acids: CARPHPGQTDEKLFF.

The genes are TRBV6-4 and TRBJ2-7, with TRBD2 matching 10 bases. The CDR3 loop spans 15 amino acids. Germline V gene lookup returns CDR1 MRHNA and CDR2 SNTAGT. V shed 3 bases and J 6 bases; nucleotides not matched to a gene: 8. The CDR3 DNA reads as TGTGCCAGCAGTGAGACACTAGCGGGGCCCAGCGAGCAGTACTTC. This gives the protein CASSETLAGPSEQYF.

This sequence joins TRBV27 and TRBJ1-2; weak D call: TRBD1 (5 bases). V was pared by 5 bases and J by 5 bases, with 15 bases between. CDR3 length: 14 amino acids. From germline, CDR1 is MNHEY and CDR2 SMNVEV (reference sequence). The CDR3 DNA reads TGTGCCAGCAGTCCCGACCCCGGGGGATATGGCTACACCTTC. Protein sequence: CASSPDPGGYGYTF.

The chain uses TRBV5-1 and TRBJ2-1; possible D gene TRBD1, 6 bases. V lost 4 bases, J lost 5 bases, and 13 bases lay in between. The CDR3 is 14 amino acids. CDR1 is SGHRS and CDR2 is YFSETQ in the germline V gene. This CDR3 reads CASSTGYRDNEQFF. In DNA, the CDR3 is TGCGCCAGCAGCACCGGGTACAGGGACAATGAGCAGTTCTTC.

As DNA, the CDR3 is TGTGCCAGCAGTTACTACCAACAGGCTAACTATGGCTACACCTTC. Translation gives CASSYYQQANYGYTF. V is TRBV6-5 and J is TRBJ1-2; D possibly corresponds to TRBD1 (5 bases). V was cut by 1 base and J by 0 bases, with 9 bases left in between. Germline V gene lookup returns CDR1 MNHEY and CDR2 SVGAGI. There are 15 residues in the CDR3.

This clone occurred a few times. This sequence joins TRBV13 and TRBJ2-1, with a weak D call TRBD1 (6 bases). V lost 5 bases and J lost 5, with 25 bases in between. The CDR3 is 18 residues long. Germline lookup yields CDR1 PRHDT and CDR2 FYEKMQ (reference sequence). In nucleotides, the CDR3 is TGTGCCAGCAGCCTCCTGACAGGCGGAGCAAATCCCAACAATGAGCAGTTCTTC. Its translation: CASSLLTGGANPNNEQFF.

The chain couples TRBV6-5 to TRBJ1-6; TRBD1 aligns across 8 bases. The CDR3 has 16 amino acids. V lost 4 bases and J lost 7; bases outside the gene matches: 9. Germline V gene data show CDR1 as MNHEY and CDR2 as SVGAGI. The CDR3 is CASSSPIDRGNSPLHF. The DNA for the CDR3 is TGTGCCAGCAGTTCCCCGATAGACAGGGGAAATTCACCCCTCCACTTT.

This clone appeared a few times. The chain recombines TRBV27 with TRBJ2-7, with a weak D call TRBD1 (6 bases). Germline assignment: CDR1 MNHEY and CDR2 SMNVEV (reference sequence). The length of the CDR3 is 14 residues. The germline V and J ends were trimmed by 5 bases and 3 bases, with 14 bases remaining between them. The CDR3 spells CASSPRDIGYEQYF. In nucleotides, the CDR3 is TGTGCCAGCAGTCCCCGGGACATTGGCTACGAGCAGTACTTC.

This rearrangement joins TRBV2 to TRBJ1-6, with D hard to call. Per the germline V gene, CDR1 is SNHLY and CDR2 is FYNNEI. Trimming removed 6 bases from V and 14 bases from J, with 17 bases in between. The CDR3 length is 13 residues. Written as DNA, the CDR3 is TGTGCCAGCAGAAGTTACTCCTCAGGATCCCTCCACTTT. As protein: CASRSYSSGSLHF.

The sample holds one count of this clone. The chain is built from TRBV6-2 or TRBV6-3 and TRBJ2-5, with D unresolved. V lost 2 bases, J lost 1 base, and 14 bases lay in between. The CDR3 runs to 16 residues. The V gene's germline CDR1 is MNHEY and CDR2 SVGEGT. CDR3 region: CASSYVSGDFQETQYF. The CDR3 nucleotides read TGTGCCAGCAGTTACGTCTCCGGAGATTTCCAAGAGACCCAGTACTTC.

V gene TRBV27 combines with J gene TRBJ1-5; 7 nucleotides agree with TRBD1. Trimming removed 6 bases from V and 8 bases from J; junction bases left unmatched: 10. CDR3 length: 14 residues. Germline lookup yields CDR1 MNHEY and CDR2 SMNVEV (reference sequence). For the CDR3, the DNA is TGTGCCAGCAGCTCTAACAGGGGCTGGGAGCCCCAGCATTTT. Translating gives CASSSNRGWEPQHF.

The chain recombines TRBV27 with TRBJ1-5; weak D call: TRBD1 (5 bases). From germline, CDR1 is MNHEY and CDR2 SMNVEV (reference sequence). The CDR3 sequence is 16 residues long. Trimming took off 5 bases at V and 3 bases at J, with 17 bases between the two ends. The CDR3 DNA is TGTGCCAGCAGTCCATATGCCCCAGGGTTCAATCAGCCCCAGCATTTT. It yields the protein CASSPYAPGFNQPQHF.

V and J are TRBV7-8 and TRBJ2-2, with 10 bases identical to TRBD1. The CDR3 is 16 amino acids. V shed 4 bases and J 3 bases; nucleotides not matched to a gene: 5. Looked up from germline, CDR1 is SGHVS and CDR2 is FQNEAQ. CDR3 in amino acids: CASSSRDRGYTGELFF. The CDR3, as DNA: TGTGCCAGCAGCTCGCGGGACAGGGGCTACACCGGGGAGCTGTTTTTT. The whole variable domain, filled in from reference TRBV7-8 and TRBJ2-2, reads GAGVSQSPRYKVAKRGQDVALRCDPISGHVSLFWYQQALGQGPEFLTYFQNEAQLDKSGLPSDRFFAERPEGSVSTLKIQRTQQEDSAVYLCASSSRDRGYTGELFFGEGSRLTVL.

The chain couples TRBV2 to TRBJ2-5, with D possibly being TRBD2 (7 bases). The CDR3 contains 15 residues. The germline V and J ends were trimmed by 1 base and 1 base, with 10 bases remaining between them. Germline CDR1 and CDR2: SNHLY and FYNNEI. The CDR3, as DNA: TGTGCCAGCAGTGAAGTGCGGGGGCCCCAAGAGACCCAGTACTTC. It is translated as CASSEVRGPQETQYF.

The chain uses TRBV11-2 and TRBJ2-4; 8 nucleotides match TRBD1. The CDR3 is made up of 14 amino acids. With 4 bases clipped from V and 8 bases from J, the junction kept 7 bases outside the gene matches. Germline values: CDR1 SGHAT, CDR2 FQNNGV. CDR3 sequence: CASSYGQGGHIQYF. CDR3 in DNA: TGTGCCAGCAGCTACGGACAGGGAGGACACATTCAGTACTTC.

The chain employs TRBV3-1 (or the pseudogene TRBV3-2) and TRBJ2-1; D perhaps matches TRBD2 (6 bases). V was trimmed by 5 bases and J by 7 bases, leaving 18 bases between them. This CDR3 contains 15 residues. Per the germline V gene, CDR1 is LGHDT and CDR2 is YNNKEL (reference sequence). CDR3 sequence: CASSALGGAVNEQFF. In nucleotides, the CDR3 is TGTGCCAGCAGCGCCCTCGGGGGTGCGGTAAATGAGCAGTTCTTC.

The chain links TRBV27 to TRBJ2-7, with 9 positions matching TRBD1. The junction had 3 bases not matched to a gene; V was cut back by 6 bases and J by 3 bases. Germline V CDR1 and CDR2: MNHEY, SMNVEV (reference sequence). The CDR3 is made up of 13 amino acids. The DNA of the CDR3 is TGTGCCAGCAGCACGGGACAGGGCTACGAGCAGTACTTC. It is translated as CASSTGQGYEQYF.

The chain uses TRBV7-2 and TRBJ1-2, with D possibly being TRBD1 (5 bases). CDR1 is SGHTA, CDR2 FQGNSA, per germline. The length of the CDR3 is 17 residues. With 5 bases removed from V and 2 bases from J, the gap between germline ends came to 21 bases. Written as DNA, the CDR3 is TGTGCCAGCAGCCGCCCGGGGGTGAGGGGCCGCAACTATGGCTACACCTTC. This gives the protein CASSRPGVRGRNYGYTF.

This chain joins TRBV9 and TRBJ1-2, with a weak D call TRBD1 (5 bases). The germline gives CDR1 SGDLS, CDR2 YYNGEE. Trimming cost V 6 bases and J 2 bases, with 14 bases left between them. The length of the CDR3 is 14 residues. CDR3 nucleotides: TGTGCCAGCACCTCCCCGGGGGAAAACTATGGCTACACCTTC. Protein product: CASTSPGENYGYTF.

The chain recombines TRBV5-4 with TRBJ2-1; TRBD2 matches at 10 bases. Per the germline V gene, CDR1 is SGHNT and CDR2 is YYREEE (reference sequence). V gave up 3 bases and J gave up 5 bases; unmatched junction bases: 11. The CDR3 covers 17 residues. The CDR3 sequence: CASSSGGLAGGHNEQFF. In DNA, the CDR3 is TGTGCCAGCAGCTCGGGCGGGTTAGCGGGGGGTCACAATGAGCAGTTCTTC.

This clone was detected once. V is TRBV21-1 and J is TRBJ1-1; TRBD1 is the table's D call, not checked against the DNA. TRBV21-1 is shown as a pseudogene. There are 16 residues in the CDR3. The CDR3 sequence: CASSIHPLRQNTEAFF. The DNA of the CDR3 is TGTGCCAGCAGCATTCATCCCTTGCGACAGAACACTGAAGCTTTCTTT.

This chain uses TRBV3-1 (or the pseudogene TRBV3-2) with TRBJ1-3, with unresolved D. V lost 0 bases to trimming and J lost 0 bases, with 6 bases between them. The CDR3 extends over 15 amino acids. Germline-derived CDR1 and CDR2 are LGHDT and YNNKEL (reference sequence). The CDR3 spells CASSQDRSSGNTIYF. In DNA form, the CDR3 reads TGTGCCAGCAGCCAAGATCGCAGCTCTGGAAACACCATATATTTT.

V gene TRBV4-1 combines with J gene TRBJ1-2; TRBD1 matches at 8 bases. The CDR3 has 15 residues. J gave up 9 bases and V 0 bases, and 9 bases lay outside the gene matches. Germline-derived CDR1 and CDR2 are MGHRA and YSYEKL. CDR3 in DNA: TGCGCCAGCAGCCAAGATTTACAGGGGGGTGTCAGCTACACCTTC. This translates into CASSQDLQGGVSYTF.

The chain is built from TRBV4-3 and TRBJ1-5; TRBD1 matches at 8 bases. Germline assignment: CDR1 LGHNA and CDR2 YSLEER. The CDR3 extends over 20 amino acids. J gave up 9 bases and V 0 bases, and 22 bases lay outside the gene matches. CDR3 coding DNA: TGCGCCAGCAGCCAAGATTCTGAGGAGTCCTGGGACAGGAGGGTTCGGCCCCAGCATTTT. Amino acid sequence: CASSQDSEESWDRRVRPQHF.